This T cell receptor (beta chain) stems from a study of blood T cell repertoires in COVID-19. Study details: Collection of acute and convalescent COVID-19 samples took place in the United States, Italy and Spain. In each case, the material was cDNA or gDNA derived from T cells, B-cell-depleted T cells, or PBMCs.

The CDR3 is made up of 15 amino acids. Germline CDR1 is LGHNA and CDR2 is YSLEER. V was trimmed by 0 bases and J by 5 bases, leaving 11 bases between them. As processed by the authors: Estimation of nucleated cell counts was performed using reference gene primer amplification. Clones were sequenced by immunoSEQ multiplex PCR, and TCRdb holds only the in-frame ones, with some missing. V and J calls and clone size are copied from that table; D and trimming were computed from the DNA. The table has about 58,000 clones, 90% seen once. The receptor was derived from a man aged 60 to 75 with acute or convalescent COVID-19. The chain uses TRBV4-3 and TRBJ1-5; D might be TRBD1 (6 bases). Sequencing used peripheral blood. The CDR3 protein is CASSQEFGGHQPQHF. The DNA of the CDR3 is TGCGCCAGCAGCCAAGAATTCGGGGGGCATCAGCCCCAGCATTTT.